Listed below are T cell receptor beta chains from one sample, sequenced in a study of T cell responses to AZD1222 COVID-19 vaccine. Profiled with immunoSEQ multiplex PCR; TCRdb holds only in-frame clones, not every one. This sample has about 53,000 clones, with 70% to 85% found just once. This sample comprised peripheral blood, obtained on day 0 of AZD1222 vaccination. The receptors stem from an adult in good health. Each CDR3 is given with its conserved first and last residue. D genes are given only for firm matches. Not every row has a clone size; where given, it reads once, few, many or a size class.

size,V,J,length,D,CDR3,DNA
few,TRBV7-2,TRBJ1-1,14,TRBD1,CASSGRQGSTEAFF,TGTGCCAGCAGCGGGAGACAGGGGTCCACTGAAGCTTTCTTT
-,TRBV24-1,TRBJ2-7,12,-,CATSDTRDIGYF,TGTGCCACCAGTGATACCAGGGATATAGGGTACTTC
-,TRBV7-8,TRBJ2-7,11,TRBD1,CASNRGHEQYF,TGTGCCAGCAACAGGGGGCACGAGCAGTACTTC
-,TRBV6-1,TRBJ1-2,14,-,CASSYVSQADGYTF,TGTGCCAGCAGTTATGTCTCTCAGGCCGATGGCTACACCTTC
-,TRBV28,TRBJ2-3,18,TRBD2,CASSSPGLAGGPEDTQYF,TGTGCCAGCAGTTCACCGGGACTAGCGGGAGGGCCCGAGGATACGCAGTATTTT
-,TRBV27,TRBJ1-5,16,TRBD1,CASREGTEISNQPQHF,TGTGCCAGCAGAGAAGGGACAGAGATAAGCAATCAGCCCCAGCATTTT
-,TRBV2,TRBJ1-6,15,-,CASRDVGAKNSPLHF,TGTGCCAGCAGGGACGTTGGAGCTAAGAATTCACCCCTCCACTTT
-,TRBV5-1,TRBJ2-2,15,TRBD2,CASSLGSGMTGELFF,TGCGCCAGCAGCTTGGGGAGCGGGATGACCGGGGAGCTGTTTTTT
few,TRBV6-1,TRBJ1-1,14,-,CASSEIAENTEAFF,TGTGCCAGCAGTGAAATTGCGGAGAACACTGAAGCTTTCTTT
-,TRBV7-2,TRBJ2-7,13,-,CASSFPVSYEQYF,TGTGCCAGCAGCTTCCCCGTCTCCTACGAGCAGTACTTC
-,TRBV10-2,TRBJ2-7,17,-,CASTGDSLVAASGEQYF,TGCGCCAGCACCGGGGATAGCCTGGTGGCCGCATCTGGGGAGCAGTACTTC
-,TRBV2,TRBJ1-2,14,TRBD1,CASRRTGGNYGYTF,TGTGCCAGCAGACGGACAGGGGGTAACTATGGCTACACCTTC
-,TRBV5-1,TRBJ2-7,17,TRBD2,CASSLPLAGGSSYEQYF,TGCGCCAGCAGCTTACCGCTAGCGGGAGGAAGCTCCTACGAGCAGTACTTC
-,TRBV2,TRBJ2-5,15,-,CASSEGRGSKETQYF,TGTGCCAGCAGTGAAGGTCGCGGATCTAAAGAGACCCAGTACTTC
few,TRBV7-3,TRBJ2-1,13,-,CASSFGSSEEQFF,TGTGCCAGCAGCTTTGGCTCCTCGGAGGAGCAGTTCTTC
-,TRBV15,TRBJ2-6,18,TRBD1,CATSRGTGGARGANVLTF,TGTGCCACCAGCAGGGGGACAGGGGGCGCGAGAGGGGCCAACGTCCTGACTTTC
-,TRBV25-1,TRBJ2-7,11,-,CASSLTYEQYF,TGTGCCAGCAGTTTAACCTACGAGCAGTACTTC
-,TRBV6-5,TRBJ2-5,13,-,CASGLLVVETQYF,TGTGCCAGCGGCTTATTAGTCGTGGAGACCCAGTACTTC
-,TRBV7-2,TRBJ2-1,17,-,CASSLVPRDRAYNEQFF,TGTGCCAGCAGCTTAGTTCCTCGTGACCGAGCCTACAATGAGCAGTTCTTC